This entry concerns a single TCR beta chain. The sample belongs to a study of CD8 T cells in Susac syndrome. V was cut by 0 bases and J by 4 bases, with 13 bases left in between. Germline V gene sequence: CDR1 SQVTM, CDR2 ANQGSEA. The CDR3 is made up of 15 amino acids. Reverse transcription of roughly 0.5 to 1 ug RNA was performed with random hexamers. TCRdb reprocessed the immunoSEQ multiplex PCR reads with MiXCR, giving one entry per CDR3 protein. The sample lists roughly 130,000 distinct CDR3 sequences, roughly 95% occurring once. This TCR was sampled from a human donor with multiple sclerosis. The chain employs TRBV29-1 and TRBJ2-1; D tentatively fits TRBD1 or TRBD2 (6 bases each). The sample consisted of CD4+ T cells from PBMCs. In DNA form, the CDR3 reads TGCAGCGTTGAAGATCGGGGGCGGTCTTACAATGAGCAGTTCTTC. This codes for CSVEDRGRSYNEQFF.